The TCR beta chain under discussion was sequenced for a study of CD8 T cells in Susac syndrome. The study used treatment-naive patients who had stable or active relapsing-remitting disease as multiple sclerosis controls. The CD8+ and CD4+ T cells were negatively isolated, with the TEMRA cells enriched by FACS. Reverse transcription used roughly 0.45 to 1 ug RNA and random hexamers. By means of immunoSEQ multiplex PCR, TCR beta CDR3 spanning 54 Vbeta and 13 Jbeta underwent amplification. TCRdb redid the calling of the immunoSEQ multiplex PCR reads with MiXCR, one entry per CDR3 protein. The sample holds a few hundred thousand distinct CDR3 sequences, about 96% seen once. Sequencing was carried out using CD4+ T cells from PBMCs. The clonotype originates from a human donor with multiple sclerosis.

The CDR3 bases are TGCAGTGCCCAAGGAGCAGGGGCTGGAGAGACCCAGTACTTC. Translated, it gives CSAQGAGAGETQYF. This chain joins TRBV20-1 and TRBJ2-5; D possibly corresponds to TRBD1 (6 bases). In germline, CDR1 is DFQATT, CDR2 SNEGSKA (reference sequence). Trimming removed 6 bases at V and 4 bases at J, with 18 bases between. The CDR3 spans 14 residues.